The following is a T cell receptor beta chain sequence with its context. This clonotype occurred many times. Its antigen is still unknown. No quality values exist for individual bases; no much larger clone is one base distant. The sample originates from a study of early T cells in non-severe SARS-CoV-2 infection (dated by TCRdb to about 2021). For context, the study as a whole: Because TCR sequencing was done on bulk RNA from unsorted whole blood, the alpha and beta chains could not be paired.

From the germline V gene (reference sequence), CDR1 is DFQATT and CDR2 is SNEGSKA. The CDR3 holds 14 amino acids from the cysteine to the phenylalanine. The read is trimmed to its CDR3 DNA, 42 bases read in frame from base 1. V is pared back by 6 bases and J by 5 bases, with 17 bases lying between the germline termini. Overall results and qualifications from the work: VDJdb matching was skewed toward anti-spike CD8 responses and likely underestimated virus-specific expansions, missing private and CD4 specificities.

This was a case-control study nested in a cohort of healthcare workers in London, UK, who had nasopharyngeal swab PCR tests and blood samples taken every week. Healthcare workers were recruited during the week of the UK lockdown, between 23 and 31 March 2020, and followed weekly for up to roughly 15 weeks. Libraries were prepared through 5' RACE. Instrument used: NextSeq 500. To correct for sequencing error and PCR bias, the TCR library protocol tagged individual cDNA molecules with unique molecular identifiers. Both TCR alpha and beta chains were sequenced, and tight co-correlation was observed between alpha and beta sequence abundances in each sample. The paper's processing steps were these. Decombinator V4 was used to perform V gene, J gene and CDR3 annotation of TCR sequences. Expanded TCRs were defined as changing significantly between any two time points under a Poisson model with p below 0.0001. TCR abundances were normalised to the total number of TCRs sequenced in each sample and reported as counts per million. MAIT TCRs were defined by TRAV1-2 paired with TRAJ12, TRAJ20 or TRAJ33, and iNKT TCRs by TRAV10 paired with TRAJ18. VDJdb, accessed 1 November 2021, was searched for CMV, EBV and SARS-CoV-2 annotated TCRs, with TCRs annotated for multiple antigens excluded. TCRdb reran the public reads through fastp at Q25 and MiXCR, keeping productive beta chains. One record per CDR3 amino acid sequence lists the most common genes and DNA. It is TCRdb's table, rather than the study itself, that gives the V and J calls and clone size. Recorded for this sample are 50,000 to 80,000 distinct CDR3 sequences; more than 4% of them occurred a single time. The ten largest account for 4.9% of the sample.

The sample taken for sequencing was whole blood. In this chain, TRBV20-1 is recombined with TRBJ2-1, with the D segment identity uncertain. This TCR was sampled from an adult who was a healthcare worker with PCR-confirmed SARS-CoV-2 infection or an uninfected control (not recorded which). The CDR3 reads CSAPASVAHNEQFF. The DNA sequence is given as TGCAGTGCCCCCGCCAGCGTAGCCCACAATGAGCAGTTCTTC.